This TCR beta chain was identified in a study of T cell responses to AZD1222 COVID-19 vaccine. The V end lost 6 bases, the J end lost 3 bases, and 11 bases lay between the germline ends. CDR1 PRHDT and CDR2 FYEKMQ come from the germline V gene (reference sequence). The CDR3 loop spans 13 amino acids. Here immunoSEQ multiplex PCR was the method, and the copy in TCRdb shows in-frame clones only, minus some. The sample yields some 98,000 clones, about 88% seen once. The source of this sequence is an adult who received the AZD1222 COVID-19 vaccine. The sample was peripheral blood, taken 28 days after the second AZD1222 dose. J is TRBJ1-1 and V is TRBV13; weak D call: TRBD1 (6 bases). Here the CDR3 reads CASRLRGDTEAFF. DNA for the CDR3: TGTGCCAGCAGACTCAGGGGAGACACTGAAGCTTTCTTT. Looking up the rest from reference TRBV13 and TRBJ1-1 gives the full variable domain: AAGVIQSPRHLIKEKRETATLKCYPIPRHDTVYWYQQGPGQDPQFLISFYEKMQSDKGSIPDRFSAQQFSDYHSELNMSSLELGDSALYFCASRLRGDTEAFFGQGTRLTVV.